This entry features one T cell receptor (beta chain) sequence. Germline V gene data show CDR1 as MNHEY and CDR2 as SMNVEV (reference sequence). This CDR3 comprises 19 residues. V lost 5 bases and J lost 4; bases outside the gene matches: 17. These data are taken from a study of glioma-infiltrating T cells after dendritic cell vaccination. As for the study in general: At biweekly intervals, patients got three intradermal dendritic cell vaccine injections.

The method was immunoSEQ multiplex PCR; TCRdb's version includes in-frame clones alone and lacks a portion of them. The sample records fewer than 50,000 clones, roughly 85% being singletons. The sequencing used blood, collected before dendritic cell vaccination. The chain employs TRBV27 and TRBJ2-5; the match to TRBD2 covers 12 bases. This sequence originates from a human donor with glioblastoma. CDR3 nucleotide sequence: TGTGCCAGCAGTACGACGACAGGGATGCTAGCGGGAGGGCCAGAGACCCAGTACTTC. Translating gives CASSTTTGMLAGGPETQYF.